Listed here are 22 T cell receptor beta chains from one sample, sequenced in a study of blood T cell repertoires in COVID-19. Produced via immunoSEQ multiplex PCR; TCRdb's table is partial and in-frame only. The profile shows 45,000 to 55,000 clones, 90% of them singletons. Material for sequencing was peripheral blood. These TCRs come from a woman in her thirties or forties with active COVID-19.

The count of this clone is one. The rearrangement uses TRBV6-6 and TRBJ1-2; 8 bases agree with TRBD1. J gave up 7 bases and V 6 bases, and 10 bases lay outside the gene matches. Germline V gene data show CDR1 as MNHNY and CDR2 as SVGAGI (reference sequence). The CDR3 has 14 residues. The CDR3 reads CASRRGQGNGGYTF. The CDR3 DNA reads as TGTGCCAGCAGACGAGGACAGGGTAACGGTGGCTACACCTTC.

The rearrangement joins TRBV11-3 to TRBJ2-2; possibly TRBD1 for D (7 bases). The ends were cut back, 5 bases at V and 7 bases at J, with 17 bases in the middle. Germline V gene lookup returns CDR1 SGHNT and CDR2 YENEEA. This CDR3 has 15 amino acids. CDR3 protein: CASSAGGLGGGELFF. CDR3 coding DNA: TGTGCCAGCAGCGCAGGGGGGCTCGGAGGCGGGGAGCTGTTTTTT.

The chain couples TRBV27 to TRBJ2-7, with TRBD1 matching 7 bases. After removal of 0 bases from V and 2 bases from J, the junction contained 13 bases not matched to a gene. This CDR3 region has 18 residues. The germline V gene has CDR1 MNHEY and CDR2 SMNVEV (reference sequence). The CDR3 nucleotides are TGTGCCAGCAGTTTATCGCCGGGACAGCTGGGCTTAACCTACGAGCAGTACTTC. It encodes CASSLSPGQLGLTYEQYF.

The chain joins TRBV2 to TRBJ2-1, with 11 positions matching TRBD2. The CDR3 has 16 amino acids. Per germline, CDR1 SNHLY and CDR2 FYNNEI. Trimming at V came to 5 bases and at J to 7 bases, leaving 10 bases not matched to a gene. The CDR3 DNA reads as TGTGCCAGCAGTCCAGATAGCGGGGGGGCGGTAAATGAGCAGTTCTTC. This sequence encodes CASSPDSGGAVNEQFF. The full variable domain, rest sourced from reference TRBV2 and TRBJ2-1, is EPEVTQTPSHQVTQMGQEVILRCVPISNHLYFYWYRQILGQKVEFLVSFYNNEISEKSEIFDDQFSVERPDGSNFTLKIRSTKLEDSAMYFCASSPDSGGAVNEQFFGPGTRLTVL.

This clone was found once. Mismatch with germline at one junction end may stem from a read error. The chain has TRBV7-7 and TRBJ2-1; TRBD1 is a possible D gene (5 bases). The CDR3 has 16 residues. CDR1 is SSHAT and CDR2 is FNYEAQ in the germline V gene (reference sequence). DNA of the CDR3: TGTGCTAGCAGCTTGAGACAGAGCAACCCCTACAATGAGCAGTTCTTC. It specifies CASSLRQSNPYNEQFF.

J is TRBJ2-3 and V is TRBV2; 12 bases agree with TRBD2. V gave up 1 base and J gave up 2 bases; unmatched junction bases: 13. The CDR3 totals 20 residues. The germline gives CDR1 SNHLY, CDR2 FYNNEI. CDR3 sequence: CASSEESRLAGGPNTDTQYF. The CDR3 DNA reads as TGTGCCAGCAGTGAAGAGTCCCGCCTAGCGGGGGGGCCCAACACAGATACGCAGTATTTT.

Concerning this clone: The sample has other DNA sequences that encode this CDR3 too. The V and J genes are TRBV15 and TRBJ2-7; TRBD1 matches 7 bases. CDR3 length equals 13 residues. J lost 1 base, V lost 5 bases, and 2 bases had no gene match. The germline V gene encodes CDR1 LNHNV and CDR2 YYDKDF (reference sequence). The CDR3 sequence: CATSRDRSYEQYF. The DNA of the CDR3 is TGTGCCACCAGCCGGGACAGATCCTACGAGCAGTACTTC.

The genes are TRBV6-2 or TRBV6-3 and TRBJ2-3, with 8 bases lining up with TRBD1. The germline V gene has CDR1 MNHEY and CDR2 SVGEGT. With V trimmed by 5 bases and J by 7 bases, 11 bases remained unmatched. The CDR3 is made up of 15 amino acids. The CDR3, as DNA: TGTGCCAGCAGTACTCAGGGGGCTTCCTCTCATACGCAGTATTTT. This sequence encodes CASSTQGASSHTQYF.

The J gene is TRBJ1-3, the V gene TRBV6-5, with D hard to call. V lost 2 bases, J lost 0 bases, and 8 bases lay in between. The CDR3 loop spans 15 amino acids. Germline V gene sequence: CDR1 MNHEY, CDR2 SVGAGI. The CDR3 reads CASSYRGFSGNTIYF. The CDR3 DNA reads TGTGCCAGCAGTTACCGGGGATTCTCTGGAAACACCATATATTTT.

The rearrangement joins TRBV6-5 to TRBJ1-2; D remains unclear. Trimming stripped 8 bases from V and 7 bases from J, with 11 bases between. The CDR3 is 11 amino acids. Germline V gene sequence: CDR1 MNHEY, CDR2 SVGAGI. The CDR3 region has the DNA TGTGCCAGCCACGGTGCGTCTGGCTACACCTTC. Its translation is CASHGASGYTF.

This chain joins TRBV11-3 and TRBJ1-1, with D hard to call. The germline V gene has CDR1 SGHNT and CDR2 YENEEA. V gave up 1 base and J gave up 11 bases, with 11 bases separating them. The CDR3 consists of 12 residues. This CDR3 reads CASSLGRHPAFF. As DNA, the CDR3 is TGTGCCAGCAGCTTAGGGCGACACCCGGCTTTCTTT.

The chain recombines TRBV5-1 with TRBJ1-1, with D tentatively TRBD1 (5 bases). The CDR3 extends over 15 amino acids. Germline lookup yields CDR1 SGHRS and CDR2 YFSETQ. The ends were cut back, 5 bases at V and 4 bases at J, with 18 bases in the middle. The CDR3 loop reads CASSATRGVGTEAFF. DNA for the CDR3: TGCGCCAGCAGTGCTACCCGGGGGGTCGGCACTGAAGCTTTCTTT.

This sequence joins TRBV2 and TRBJ1-5; D ambiguous. The CDR3 totals 12 residues. V was trimmed by 2 bases and J by 9 bases, leaving 8 bases between them. Looked up from germline, CDR1 is SNHLY and CDR2 is FYNNEI. Written as DNA, the CDR3 is TGTGCCAGCAGTGAATTCATGCGGCCCCAGCATTTT. It yields the protein CASSEFMRPQHF.

This chain links TRBV6-1 with TRBJ1-2; perhaps TRBD1 as D (5 bases). V lost 2 bases to trimming and J lost 4 bases, with 14 bases between them. This CDR3 has 15 residues. Germline V CDR1 and CDR2: MNHNS, SASEGT. The chain's CDR3 is CASSEFRAMVYGYTF. The DNA for the CDR3 is TGTGCCAGCAGTGAATTCAGGGCTATGGTCTATGGCTACACCTTC.

The chain is built from TRBV19 and TRBJ1-3; D is possibly TRBD1 (6 bases). The CDR3 is 19 residues long. CDR1 and CDR2 (germline): LNHDA, SQIVND (reference sequence). V gave up 3 bases and J gave up 0 bases, with 21 bases separating them. CDR3 DNA: TGTGCCAGTAGTATTCGGGTTATAGGACAGCTCGACTCTGGAAACACCATATATTTT. Protein: CASSIRVIGQLDSGNTIYF.

The CDR3 loop is CASSLSGGNTEAFF. In DNA, the CDR3 is TGTGCCAGCAGTTTATCAGGGGGCAACACTGAAGCTTTCTTT. V gene TRBV27 combines with J gene TRBJ1-1; TRBD1 aligns across 7 bases. Germline values: CDR1 MNHEY, CDR2 SMNVEV (reference sequence). The junction had 0 bases not matched to a gene; V was cut back by 0 bases and J by 2 bases. This CDR3 comprises 14 residues.

The chain joins TRBV29-1 to TRBJ1-3, with TRBD1 as a possible D gene (6 bases). Germline CDR1 and CDR2: SQVTM and ANQGSEA. The CDR3 consists of 17 residues. V lost 1 base to trimming and J lost 0 bases, with 16 bases between them. The chain's CDR3 is CSVEGTDSSNSGNTIYF. The CDR3 nucleotides are TGCAGCGTTGAAGGGACGGACAGCTCGAACTCTGGAAACACCATATATTTT.

The chain combines TRBV9 with TRBJ2-7; D gene uncertain. Trimming shortened V by 4 bases and J by 2 bases, and 13 bases separated the two germline ends. The CDR3 length is 14 residues. CDR1 and CDR2 from the germline V gene are SGDLS and YYNGEE. The CDR3 spells CASSPWSGTYEQYF. For the CDR3, the DNA is TGTGCCAGCAGCCCCTGGTCGGGTACCTACGAGCAGTACTTC.

V usage is TRBV11-2 and J usage is TRBJ1-6; D possibly corresponds to TRBD1 (6 bases). This CDR3 is built from 15 residues. Germline V gene lookup returns CDR1 SGHAT and CDR2 FQNNGV. V lost 2 bases and J lost 1, with 6 bases in between. CDR3 coding DNA: TGTGCCAGCAGCTTAACAGGGTCCTATAATTCACCCCTCCACTTT. Translated: CASSLTGSYNSPLHF.

The V and J genes are TRBV7-2 and TRBJ1-5, with TRBD1 matching over 10 bases. The CDR3 covers 18 residues. V lost 1 base and J lost 3; bases outside the gene matches: 9. CDR1 and CDR2 from the germline V gene are SGHTA and FQGNSA. CDR3 loop: CASSLEKRDRGYNQPQHF. DNA for the CDR3: TGTGCCAGCAGCTTAGAAAAGCGGGACAGGGGATACAATCAGCCCCAGCATTTT.

The chain combines TRBV12-5 with TRBJ1-6, with D unresolved. V was shortened by 1 base and J by 0 bases, with 7 bases between the two germline ends. CDR3 length equals 16 residues. CDR1 LGHNT and CDR2 FRNRAP come from the germline V gene. The CDR3 DNA reads as TGTGCTAGTGGTTTGGGACTGAGCTCCTATAATTCACCCCTCCACTTT. It is translated as CASGLGLSSYNSPLHF.

V and J are TRBV7-2 and TRBJ2-1, with TRBD2 matching 11 bases. Germline V gene lookup returns CDR1 SGHTA and CDR2 FQGNSA. J gave up 6 bases and V 5 bases, and 6 bases lay outside the gene matches. This CDR3 region has 15 residues. CDR3 loop: CASSPGLAEINEQFF. The CDR3 bases are TGTGCCAGCAGCCCGGGACTAGCGGAAATCAATGAGCAGTTCTTC.